This is a list of T cell receptor beta chains from one sample in a study of identical twins. TCRdb re-called the 5' RACE reads with MiXCR, one entry per CDR3 protein. The top ten hold around 10% of the sample, which has 420,000 or so distinct CDR3 sequences, approximately 18% seen once. Input material: naive T cells sorted from blood. These receptors came from a man aged 45-65 years in good health. The CDR3 runs from the conserved cysteine through the conserved F or W. The D gene is left open where the match is weak. Only part of the rows carry a size: once, few, many, or a class if the clone is expanded.

TGCGCCAGCAGCTTAGAGACAGGGAACTACAATGAGCAGTTCTTC,CASSLETGNYNEQFF,TRBV5-1,TRBJ2-1,many,TRBD1
TGTGCCAGCCTCAAGGGGACAAGTAATGAAAAACTGTTTTTT,CASLKGTSNEKLFF,TRBV5-5,TRBJ1-4,NA,NA
TGTGCCAGCAGCTTAATTATTGGTGAGCAGTTCTTC,CASSLIIGEQFF,TRBV7-6,TRBJ2-1,NA,NA
TGCAGTGCTAGAGATAGGCTCCTTCTGAGGAATGAGCAGTTCTTC,CSARDRLLLRNEQFF,TRBV20-1,TRBJ2-1,few,NA
TGTGCCAGCAGCGCACCGGGACATTACACCGGGGAGCTGTTTTTT,CASSAPGHYTGELFF,TRBV5-5,TRBJ2-2,NA,NA
TGTGCCAGCAGCTTGGGTCGCCTAGCGGGGGGGCCGCGGAATGAGCAGTTCTTC,CASSLGRLAGGPRNEQFF,TRBV5-5,TRBJ2-1,many,TRBD2
TGTGCCAGCAGTTTAAAGGGTGGCGGCACTGAAGCTTTCTTT,CASSLKGGGTEAFF,TRBV6-2/TRBV6-3,TRBJ1-1,NA,NA
TGTGCCAGCAGTTACGTGTTTGGCAGGGAAATCGGCAATGAGCAGTTCTTC,CASSYVFGREIGNEQFF,TRBV6-2/TRBV6-3,TRBJ2-1,few,NA
TGTGCCAGCAGCCTCGGACAGGCGGGCTTCTACGAGCAGTACTTC,CASSLGQAGFYEQYF,TRBV5-8,TRBJ2-7,NA,TRBD1
TGCAGTGCTAGAGATCTTAGGGGGGCTTACAATGAGCAGTTCTTC,CSARDLRGAYNEQFF,TRBV20-1,TRBJ2-1,few,NA
TGTGCCAGCAGCCGCCGGGACAGAGACGTCCTGACTTTC,CASSRRDRDVLTF,TRBV4-2,TRBJ2-6,many,TRBD1
TGTGCCAGCAGTCCCGGGGGGAGGTATGGCTACACCTTC,CASSPGGRYGYTF,TRBV12-3/TRBV12-4,TRBJ1-2,few,NA
TGTGCCAGCAGCTTAGCGGGGTCGGGCCTCTACGAGCAGTACTTC,CASSLAGSGLYEQYF,TRBV11-2,TRBJ2-7,few,NA
TGTGCCAGCAGCCAAGGTCTCGGGAGTATGTACGAGCAGTACTTC,CASSQGLGSMYEQYF,TRBV4-2,TRBJ2-7,few,NA
TGCAGTGCCCGACTTACTGGGACCGGGGAGCTGTTTTTT,CSARLTGTGELFF,TRBV20-1,TRBJ2-2,NA,NA
TGCAGTGCTGTTAGCGTTAGGGGACCCGGGGAGCTGTTTTTT,CSAVSVRGPGELFF,TRBV20-1,TRBJ2-2,few,NA
TGTGCCAGCTCACCACCCCGTAGGCAGGGGTCTATACCGAACACTGAAGCTTTCTTT,CASSPPRRQGSIPNTEAFF,TRBV18,TRBJ1-1,many,NA
TGTGCCAGCAGTTACGGGCCAGACACGATAAGTTCCTACGAGCAGTACTTC,CASSYGPDTISSYEQYF,TRBV6-2/TRBV6-3,TRBJ2-7,NA,NA
TGCGCCAGCAGCCATGTACTAGGGCGTGAAAACATTCAGTACTTC,CASSHVLGRENIQYF,TRBV4-1,TRBJ2-4,NA,NA
TGTGCCAGCAGCGTCTACAGGGGGCAAGAATCCGGATATACTGAAGCTTTCTTT,CASSVYRGQESGYTEAFF,TRBV7-8,TRBJ1-1,few,TRBD1
TGCAGCGCCGCCGGGACTAGCGTCTCCTACAATGAGCAGTTCTTC,CSAAGTSVSYNEQFF,TRBV29-1,TRBJ2-1,many,TRBD2
TGTGCCAGCAGGGTACAGACAGGGACCGGGGAGCTGTTTTTT,CASRVQTGTGELFF,TRBV6-2/TRBV6-3,TRBJ2-2,few,TRBD1
TGTGCCACCAGCAGAGTCCCAGGGGAGCTCTACGAGCAGTACTTC,CATSRVPGELYEQYF,TRBV15,TRBJ2-7,few,NA
TGTGCCAGCAGCCACCGGGACAGGGGGACAGATACGCAGTATTTT,CASSHRDRGTDTQYF,TRBV7-9,TRBJ2-3,many,TRBD1
TGCAGTGCTAGAGATCATTGGCGGAGTCGCTACAATGAGCAGTTCTTC,CSARDHWRSRYNEQFF,TRBV20-1,TRBJ2-1,many,NA
TGTGCCAGCAGCCCTACAGGGGGCGGGTCCTACGAGCAGTACTTC,CASSPTGGGSYEQYF,TRBV12-3/TRBV12-4,TRBJ2-7,many,TRBD1
TGCGCCAGCAGCAGGGATTACCAAGAGACCCAGTACTTC,CASSRDYQETQYF,TRBV10-1,TRBJ2-5,many,NA
TGTGCCAGCAGCCCCGATCCCAGGGGAACAGATACGCAGTATTTT,CASSPDPRGTDTQYF,TRBV27,TRBJ2-3,few,NA
TGTGCCAGCAGCCAAGATAGGCTAGCGGAGACCCAGTACTTC,CASSQDRLAETQYF,TRBV4-2,TRBJ2-5,many,NA
TGCGCCAGCAGCCAAGTAGACGGGTACGGGACCCAGTACTTC,CASSQVDGYGTQYF,TRBV4-3,TRBJ2-5,once,NA
TGTGCCAGCAGCTTAGAGGCCAGGGGCTACCAAGAGACCCAGTACTTC,CASSLEARGYQETQYF,TRBV7-2,TRBJ2-5,many,NA
TGTGCCATCAGTGAGCCAGGAGCTAGCACAGATACGCAGTATTTT,CAISEPGASTDTQYF,TRBV10-3,TRBJ2-3,NA,NA
TGTGCCAGCAGCCTGGGCAGGGGCCTCTCTGGAAACACCATATATTTT,CASSLGRGLSGNTIYF,TRBV14,TRBJ1-3,NA,NA
TGTGCCAGCAGATTTATTGGTACCGGGGAGCTGTTTTTT,CASRFIGTGELFF,TRBV25-1,TRBJ2-2,few,NA
TGCAGTGCTAGACGGACTAGCGGGGGCTACAATGAGCAGTTCTTC,CSARRTSGGYNEQFF,TRBV20-1,TRBJ2-1,many,TRBD2
TGTGCCAGCAGGGTCACAGGGGGCGTTTACGAGCAGTACTTC,CASRVTGGVYEQYF,TRBV2,TRBJ2-7,NA,TRBD1
TGTGCCAGCAGCGTAGAATACGGGAGGGAAGGCGGGGAGCTGTTTTTT,CASSVEYGREGGELFF,TRBV9,TRBJ2-2,few,TRBD2
TGCGCCAGCAGCCTTCTAGCGGCAAATGAGCAGTTCTTC,CASSLLAANEQFF,TRBV4-1,TRBJ2-1,NA,TRBD2
TGTGCCAGCAGTCCAACTACCGAGCAGTACTTC,CASSPTTEQYF,TRBV27,TRBJ2-7,few,NA
TGTGCCAGCAGCCAAGGACAAAACCAAGAGACCCAGTACTTC,CASSQGQNQETQYF,TRBV4-2,TRBJ2-5,many,NA
TGTGCCAGCACCATTTACAATGAGCAGTTCTTC,CASTIYNEQFF,TRBV12-3/TRBV12-4,TRBJ2-1,NA,NA
TGTGCCAGCAGCACCCGAAAGGGGGAAGGCTCCTACAATGAGCAGTTCTTC,CASSTRKGEGSYNEQFF,TRBV13,TRBJ2-1,few,NA
TGTGCCAGCAGTTCCTTGGCGGCAGTAGGTTCCGGGGAGCTGTTTTTT,CASSSLAAVGSGELFF,TRBV12-3/TRBV12-4,TRBJ2-2,NA,NA